Shown below are 32 T cell receptor beta chains from a single sample sequenced in a study of CD8 T cells in Susac syndrome. Reverse transcription of roughly 0.5 to 1 ug RNA was carried out with random hexamers. One entry per CDR3 protein, called by TCRdb with MiXCR from the immunoSEQ multiplex PCR reads. The sample has around 200,000 distinct CDR3 sequences; 95% are singletons. The sequenced material came from CD4+ T cells from PBMCs. All receptors come from a human donor in good health.

The rearrangement joins TRBV19 to TRBJ1-5; 9 bases line up with TRBD1. The J segment lost 0 bases and the V segment lost 5 bases, leaving 11 bases of the junction unmatched. Per the germline V gene, CDR1 is LNHDA and CDR2 is SQIVND (reference sequence). This CDR3 has 18 amino acids. The CDR3 DNA sequence: TGTGCCAGTAGTTTTACCGGGACAGGGACTTATAGCAATCAGCCCCAGCATTTT. This sequence encodes CASSFTGTGTYSNQPQHF. The full variable domain, in which reference TRBV19 and TRBJ1-5 provide the parts outside the CDR3, is DGGITQSPKYLFRKEGQNVTLSCEQNLNHDAMYWYRQDPGQGLRLIYYSQIVNDFQKGDIAEGYSVSREKKESFPLTVTSAQKNPTAFYLCASSFTGTGTYSNQPQHFGDGTRLSIL.

This rearrangement joins TRBV28 to TRBJ2-7, with D possibly matching TRBD1 (6 bases). The V gene lost 6 bases and the J gene lost 3 bases, with 9 bases spanning the gap. From germline, CDR1 is MDHEN and CDR2 SYDVKM. The CDR3 is made up of 12 amino acids. The CDR3 sequence: CASSRTDYEQYV. CDR3 sequence (DNA): TGTGCCAGCAGCCGGACAGACTACGAGCAGTACGTC.

The CDR3 DNA sequence: TGTGCCAGCAGAAGGACACTGGAGACCCAGTACTTC. Its protein is CASRRTLETQYF. This chain uses TRBV7-2 with TRBJ2-5; tentatively, D is TRBD1 (5 bases). V lost 6 bases to trimming and J lost 5 bases, with 10 bases between them. The CDR3 extends over 12 amino acids. Germline CDR1 SGHTA, CDR2 FQGNSA.

The J gene is TRBJ1-2, the V gene TRBV5-6, with a possible D match to TRBD1 (5 bases). In germline, CDR1 is SGHDT, CDR2 YYEEEE. Trimming took off 0 bases at V and 4 bases at J, with 7 bases between the two ends. This CDR3 is 13 amino acids long. CDR3 protein: CASSLARAYGYTF. The CDR3 DNA is TGTGCCAGCAGCTTGGCCAGGGCCTATGGCTACACCTTC.

V is TRBV20-1 and J is TRBJ2-1; 10 nucleotides align to TRBD2. CDR3 length: 14 residues. The V and J ends lost 5 bases and 3 bases, in that order; junction bases with no gene match: 4. Germline values: CDR1 DFQATT, CDR2 SNEGSKA (reference sequence). The CDR3 is CSAPSGRGYNEQFF. The CDR3 DNA reads TGCAGTGCTCCAAGCGGGAGGGGCTACAATGAGCAGTTCTTC.

V usage is TRBV11-2 and J usage is TRBJ2-3; 8 bases fit TRBD2. The V segment lost 4 bases and the J segment 5 bases; nucleotides outside the gene matches: 17. There are 18 residues in the CDR3. Per the germline V gene, CDR1 is SGHAT and CDR2 is FQNNGV. CDR3 sequence: CASSSPAGSGRTLDTQYF. DNA of the CDR3: TGTGCCAGCAGCTCGCCCGCGGGGAGCGGGAGAACCCTAGATACGCAGTATTTT.

The chain has TRBV5-4 and TRBJ2-3, with 7 bases fitting TRBD2. This CDR3 is built from 16 residues. Trimming took 3 bases from V and 2 from J; bases not matched to a gene: 9. From germline, CDR1 is SGHNT and CDR2 YYREEE (reference sequence). The CDR3 sequence is CASSSYKAGTTDTQYF. Written as DNA, the CDR3 is TGTGCCAGCAGCTCCTATAAAGCGGGGACCACAGATACGCAGTATTTT.

V usage is TRBV28 and J usage is TRBJ2-1; D call uncertain. The CDR3 has 12 residues. The V gene's germline CDR1 is MDHEN and CDR2 SYDVKM. Trimming left V 2 bases short and J 7 bases short, with 6 bases between. CDR3 protein: CASSLQLNEQFF. Here the CDR3 DNA reads TGTGCCAGCAGTTTACAATTGAATGAGCAGTTCTTC. The whole variable domain, filled in from reference TRBV28 and TRBJ2-1, reads DVKVTQSSRYLVKRTGEKVFLECVQDMDHENMFWYRQDPGLGLRLIYFSYDVKMKEKGDIPEGYSVSREKKERFSLILESASTNQTSMYLCASSLQLNEQFFGPGTRLTVL.

CDR3 sequence (DNA): TGTGCCAGCAGCCTAACCGGGCCCAGAGCCTACGAGCAGTACGTC. Translated: CASSLTGPRAYEQYV. This chain uses TRBV21-1 with TRBJ2-7; the D call in the table, TRBD2, was not verified against the DNA. TRBV21-1 is a recognized pseudogene. This CDR3 comprises 15 residues.

In its sample, this clonotype was seen once. This chain connects TRBV20-1 to TRBJ2-7, with 8 bases that match TRBD2. The CDR3 covers 13 residues. The V gene end was trimmed by 3 bases and the J gene end by 5 bases; junction bases not matched to a gene: 6. Germline V gene data show CDR1 as DFQATT and CDR2 as SNEGSKA (reference sequence). The CDR3: CSASNGGANEQYF. CDR3 coding DNA: TGCAGTGCTAGTAACGGGGGGGCTAACGAGCAGTACTTC.

The chain joins TRBV7-8 to TRBJ1-4, with D possibly being TRBD1 (5 bases). CDR1 is SGHVS, CDR2 FQNEAQ, per germline. V was pared by 6 bases and J by 16 bases, with 15 bases between. This CDR3 is built from 11 residues. For the CDR3, the DNA is TGTGCCAGCAGTCTTTCGGGGCAGCAGTTTTTT. It yields the protein CASSLSGQQFF. The full variable domain, its missing parts supplied by reference TRBV7-8 and TRBJ1-4, is GAGVSQSPRYKVAKRGQDVALRCDPISGHVSLFWYQQALGQGPEFLTYFQNEAQLDKSGLPSDRFFAERPEGSVSTLKIQRTQQEDSAVYLCASSLSGQQFFGSGTQLSVL.

The chain couples TRBV29-1 to TRBJ2-2, with 7 bases aligning to TRBD2. Germline V gene sequence: CDR1 SQVTM, CDR2 ANQGSEA. Germline trimming cut 6 bases from V and 3 bases from J; bases unmatched to any gene: 7. This CDR3 has 14 residues. The CDR3: CSVRQRGDTGELFF. Written as DNA, the CDR3 is TGCAGCGTACGACAGCGGGGAGACACCGGGGAGCTGTTTTTT.

V and J are TRBV7-8 and TRBJ1-2; tentative D call: TRBD1 (6 bases). Per the germline V gene, CDR1 is SGHVS and CDR2 is FQNEAQ. V dropped 4 bases and J dropped 1 base, with 19 bases sitting between them. This CDR3 is built from 17 residues. The CDR3 loop is CASSSSTNRDFNYGYTF. The CDR3 DNA sequence: TGTGCCAGCAGCTCCTCAACTAACAGGGATTTTAACTATGGCTACACCTTC.

This chain connects TRBV20-1 to TRBJ2-1; a weak D match, TRBD2 (6 bases). The germline gives CDR1 DFQATT, CDR2 SNEGSKA (reference sequence). This CDR3 region has 16 residues. The V and J ends lost 3 bases and 6 bases respectively, with 21 bases between them. CDR3 sequence (DNA): TGCAGTGCTAGCGGTGAGCGGAGGGGCGGAGGCAATGAGCAGTTCTTC. This codes for CSASGERRGGGNEQFF.

In DNA, the CDR3 is TGTGCCAGCAGCCGACAAGACTCGAACACTGAAGCTTTCTTT. Translation: CASSRQDSNTEAFF. This chain links TRBV6-6 with TRBJ1-1; the D is unclear. The CDR3 is 14 residues long. Germline lookup yields CDR1 MNHNY and CDR2 SVGAGI (reference sequence). Trimming cost V 6 bases and J 1 base, with 12 bases left between them.

CDR3 sequence reads: CSAHPSTAYYGYTF. The CDR3 region has the DNA TGCAGTGCTCACCCGTCGACAGCCTACTATGGCTACACCTTC. The chain employs TRBV20-1 and TRBJ1-2, with a possible D match to TRBD1 (5 bases). Trimming left V 5 bases short and J 3 bases short, with 16 bases between. CDR3 length: 14 residues. The germline gives CDR1 DFQATT, CDR2 SNEGSKA (reference sequence).

In DNA form, the CDR3 reads TGTGCCACCAGCAGAGGCCCGGTTGGGGCCAACGTCCTGACTTTC. Protein product: CATSRGPVGANVLTF. The chain is built from TRBV15 and TRBJ2-6; D remains unclear. The CDR3 length is 15 residues. Trimming took off 1 base at V and 3 bases at J, with 7 bases between the two ends. The germline V gene has CDR1 LNHNV and CDR2 YYDKDF (reference sequence).

The chain recombines TRBV11-3 with TRBJ2-1, with D possibly being TRBD1 (5 bases). The CDR3 consists of 16 residues. Germline CDR1 reads SGHNT; CDR2 reads YENEEA. V was shortened by 2 bases and J by 0 bases, with 11 bases between the two germline ends. CDR3 sequence reads: CASSLLGRSSYNEQFF. The DNA of the CDR3 is TGTGCCAGCAGCTTACTGGGGCGAAGCTCCTACAATGAGCAGTTCTTC.

Details on this clonotype: Germline and junction disagree at one end, which may indicate a read error. J is TRBJ2-3 and V is TRBV6-2 or TRBV6-3, with D uncertain. This CDR3 contains 11 residues. Germline V gene data show CDR1 as MNHEY and CDR2 as SVGEGT. CDR3 DNA: TGTGCCAGCAGTTACGGCCCCGCAGCGCATTTT. Translating it yields CASSYGPAAHF.

This clonotype occurred a few times. The rearrangement uses TRBV27 and TRBJ2-5, with 11 bases identical to TRBD2. V trimming: 4 bases; J trimming: 3 bases; junction bases outside the gene matches: 1. Per the germline V gene, CDR1 is MNHEY and CDR2 is SMNVEV (reference sequence). This CDR3 spans 14 amino acids. This CDR3 reads CASSSGLAEETQYF. DNA for the CDR3: TGTGCCAGCAGTTCGGGACTAGCGGAAGAGACCCAGTACTTC.

This rearrangement joins TRBV5-1 to TRBJ2-7; TRBD1 aligns across 8 bases. The germline V gene has CDR1 SGHRS and CDR2 YFSETQ. This CDR3 is built from 14 residues. V was clipped by 2 bases and J by 0 bases; unmatched bases: 1. Here the CDR3 reads CASSFQGASYEQYF. CDR3 in DNA: TGCGCCAGCAGCTTTCAGGGGGCCTCCTACGAGCAGTACTTC.

The chain has TRBV11-2 and TRBJ1-1; TRBD1 matches at 7 bases. Germline assignment: CDR1 SGHAT and CDR2 FQNNGV. The CDR3 has 14 residues. V dropped 5 bases and J dropped 3; count of bases not matched to a gene: 6. Written as DNA, the CDR3 is TGTGCCAGCAGCCCCGGACAGGACGACACTGAAGCTTTCTTT. Amino acid sequence: CASSPGQDDTEAFF.

The rearrangement uses TRBV20-1 and TRBJ1-2, with 7 bases aligning to TRBD1. After removal of 6 bases from V and 7 bases from J, the junction contained 8 bases not matched to a gene. The CDR3 length is 12 residues. Germline CDR1 is DFQATT and CDR2 is SNEGSKA (reference sequence). This chain's CDR3 is CSAQLTGLGYTF. CDR3 bases: TGCAGTGCCCAACTGACAGGGCTTGGCTACACCTTC.

V usage is TRBV3-1 and J usage is TRBJ2-3, with TRBD2 matching over 12 bases. This CDR3 spans 17 amino acids. Germline V gene sequence: CDR1 LGHDT, CDR2 YNNKEL (reference sequence). Germline trimming cut 4 bases from V and 1 base from J; bases unmatched to any gene: 6. The DNA for the CDR3 is TGTGCCAGCAGCCCTCCCGGACTAGCGGGGCGCACAGATACGCAGTATTTT. It specifies CASSPPGLAGRTDTQYF.

This clonotype occurred once. The chain uses TRBV5-1 and TRBJ2-1; 9 bases are shared with TRBD1. The V and J ends lost 9 bases and 8 bases, in that order; junction bases with no gene match: 15. The CDR3 consists of 15 residues. Germline loops: CDR1 SGHRS, CDR2 YFSETQ. The CDR3 sequence: CATYPGQGTGYEQFF. DNA for the CDR3: TGCGCCACCTATCCGGGACAGGGTACTGGATATGAGCAGTTCTTC.

The chain couples TRBV19 to TRBJ2-3; 8 nucleotides match TRBD1. The trim removed 5 bases at V and 5 bases at J, leaving 6 bases unmatched. Germline V gene sequence: CDR1 LNHDA, CDR2 SQIVND (reference sequence). The CDR3 runs 14 residues. CDR3 sequence reads: CASSGQGARDTQYF. The CDR3 DNA reads TGTGCCAGTAGTGGGCAGGGGGCGCGAGATACGCAGTATTTT.

The chain has TRBV20-1 and TRBJ2-6; D is unresolved. This CDR3 is built from 13 residues. V lost 2 bases and J lost 1, with 3 bases in between. Germline V gives CDR1 DFQATT, CDR2 SNEGSKA (reference sequence). This CDR3 reads CSARRSGANVLTF. CDR3 DNA sequence: TGCAGTGCTAGAAGGTCTGGGGCCAACGTCCTGACTTTC.

The chain is built from TRBV6-5 and TRBJ1-2; TRBD1 might be the D (5 bases). Trimming pared 9 bases from V and 1 base from J, leaving 15 bases between. The CDR3 is 14 amino acids. CDR1 and CDR2 from the germline V gene are MNHEY and SVGAGI. The CDR3 is CASSQTDDNYGYTF. The CDR3 DNA reads TGTGCCAGTTCCCAGACAGATGATAACTATGGCTACACCTTC.

This CDR3 is CASSLTGDGTDTQYF. CDR3 DNA: TGTGCCAGCAGTTTAACGGGAGACGGTACAGATACGCAGTATTTT. The J gene is TRBJ2-3, the V gene TRBV3-1; D might be TRBD2 (6 bases). This CDR3 spans 15 amino acids. Germline CDR1 reads LGHDT; CDR2 reads YNNKEL (reference sequence). Trimming shortened V by 6 bases and J by 3 bases, and 16 bases separated the two germline ends.

In its sample, this clonotype was seen a few times. The chain couples TRBV20-1 to TRBJ1-1; D possibly corresponds to TRBD1 (5 bases). CDR3 length: 13 residues. V gave up 5 bases and J gave up 1 base, with 11 bases separating them. CDR1 is DFQATT and CDR2 is SNEGSKA in the germline V gene (reference sequence). CDR3 sequence: CSAPGTGNTEAFF. The CDR3 DNA reads as TGCAGTGCTCCCGGGACGGGGAACACTGAAGCTTTCTTT.

The table lists this clonotype with a few counts. The chain combines TRBV28 with TRBJ2-7, with unresolved D. The length of the CDR3 is 13 residues. From germline, CDR1 is MDHEN and CDR2 SYDVKM. V gave up 2 bases and J gave up 2 bases, with 7 bases separating them. The CDR3 region is CASSLPSTYEQYF. In DNA form, the CDR3 reads TGTGCCAGCAGTTTACCCTCGACCTACGAGCAGTACTTC.

The V and J genes are TRBV7-8 and TRBJ1-2; D remains unclear. CDR3 size: 14 residues. The V end lost 2 bases, the J end lost 8 bases, and 15 bases lay between the germline ends. The germline gives CDR1 SGHVS, CDR2 FQNEAQ. In nucleotides, the CDR3 is TGTGCCAGCAGCTTATCTACTGGGGTTTGGGGCTACACCTTC. Encoded protein: CASSLSTGVWGYTF.